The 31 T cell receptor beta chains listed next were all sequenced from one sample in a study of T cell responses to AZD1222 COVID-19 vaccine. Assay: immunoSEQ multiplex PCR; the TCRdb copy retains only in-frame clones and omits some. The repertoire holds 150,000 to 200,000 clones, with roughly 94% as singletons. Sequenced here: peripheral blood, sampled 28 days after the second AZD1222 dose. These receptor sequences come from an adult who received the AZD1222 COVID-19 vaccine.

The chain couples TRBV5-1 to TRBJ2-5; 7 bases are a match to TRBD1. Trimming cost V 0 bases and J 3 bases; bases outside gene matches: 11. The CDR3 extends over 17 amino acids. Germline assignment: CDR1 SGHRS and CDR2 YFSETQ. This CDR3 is CASSLVGRGTVKETQYF. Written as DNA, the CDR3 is TGCGCCAGCAGCTTGGTAGGCAGGGGGACAGTAAAAGAGACCCAGTACTTC.

CDR3 loop: CASSLELSSNYEQYF. DNA of the CDR3: TGTGCCAGCAGCTTAGAGCTAAGTTCCAACTACGAGCAGTACTTC. J is TRBJ2-7 and V is TRBV7-6; D uncertain. Trimming pared 1 base from V and 3 bases from J, leaving 13 bases between. Per the germline V gene, CDR1 is SGHVS and CDR2 is FNYEAQ. This CDR3 is 15 amino acids long.

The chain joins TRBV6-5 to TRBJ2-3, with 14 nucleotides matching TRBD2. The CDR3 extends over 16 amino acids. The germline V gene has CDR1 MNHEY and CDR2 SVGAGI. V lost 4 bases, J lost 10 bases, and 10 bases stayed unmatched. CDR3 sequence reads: CASSWGLAGVRGSQYF. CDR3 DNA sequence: TGTGCCAGCAGTTGGGGACTAGCGGGGGTTCGGGGGTCGCAGTATTTT.

This CDR3 reads CASSPQGDLNTEAFF. CDR3 DNA: TGTGCCAGCAGCCCTCAGGGGGACCTGAACACTGAAGCTTTCTTT. The genes are TRBV9 and TRBJ1-1, with 7 bases that match TRBD1. The CDR3 runs to 15 residues. The trim removed 4 bases at V and 0 bases at J, leaving 6 bases unmatched. Germline CDR1 SGDLS, CDR2 YYNGEE.

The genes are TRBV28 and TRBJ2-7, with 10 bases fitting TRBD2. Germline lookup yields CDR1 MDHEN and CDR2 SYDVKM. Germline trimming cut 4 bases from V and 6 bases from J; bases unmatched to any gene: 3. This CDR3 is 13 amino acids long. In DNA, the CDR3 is TGTGCCAGCAGTTCCCGACTAGCGGGCGAGCAGTACTTC. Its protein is CASSSRLAGEQYF. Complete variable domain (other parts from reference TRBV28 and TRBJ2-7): DVKVTQSSRYLVKRTGEKVFLECVQDMDHENMFWYRQDPGLGLRLIYFSYDVKMKEKGDIPEGYSVSREKKERFSLILESASTNQTSMYLCASSSRLAGEQYFGPGTRLTVT.

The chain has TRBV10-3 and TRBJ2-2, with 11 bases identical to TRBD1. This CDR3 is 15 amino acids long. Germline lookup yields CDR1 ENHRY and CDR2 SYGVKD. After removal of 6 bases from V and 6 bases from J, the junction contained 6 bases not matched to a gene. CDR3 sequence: CAISGQGAGAGELFF. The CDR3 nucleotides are TGTGCCATCAGCGGACAGGGGGCCGGCGCCGGGGAGCTGTTTTTT.

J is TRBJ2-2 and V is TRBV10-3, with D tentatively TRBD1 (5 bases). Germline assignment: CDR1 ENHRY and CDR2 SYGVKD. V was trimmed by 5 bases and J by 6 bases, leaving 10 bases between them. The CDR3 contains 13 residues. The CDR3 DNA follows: TGTGCCATCAGTCTGACAGAAGCCGGGGAGCTGTTTTTT. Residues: CAISLTEAGELFF.

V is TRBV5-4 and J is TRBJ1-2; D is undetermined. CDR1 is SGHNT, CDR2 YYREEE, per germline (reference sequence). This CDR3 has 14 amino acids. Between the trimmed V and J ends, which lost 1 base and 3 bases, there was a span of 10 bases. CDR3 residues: CASSLNPRYYGYTF. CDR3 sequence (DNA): TGTGCCAGCAGCTTGAACCCCAGGTACTATGGCTACACCTTC. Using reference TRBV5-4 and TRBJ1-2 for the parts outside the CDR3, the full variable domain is ETGVTQSPTHLIKTRGQQVTLRCSSQSGHNTVSWYQQALGQGPQFIFQYYREEENGRGNFPPRFSGLQFPNYSSELNVNALELDDSALYLCASSLNPRYYGYTFGSGTRLTVV.

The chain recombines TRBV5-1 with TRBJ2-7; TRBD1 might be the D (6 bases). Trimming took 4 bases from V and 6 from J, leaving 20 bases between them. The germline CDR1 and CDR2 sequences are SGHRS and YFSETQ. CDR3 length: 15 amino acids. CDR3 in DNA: TGCGCCAGCAGCCCTGGGACAAGACCTTATCCCGAGCAGTACTTC. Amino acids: CASSPGTRPYPEQYF.

The CDR3 DNA follows: TGTGCCTGGAGTAAAGACAGGGGAGGTGGTGAAAAACTGTTTTTT. Translation: CAWSKDRGGGEKLFF. This chain uses TRBV30 with TRBJ1-4; 8 positions match TRBD1. Germline CDR1 and CDR2: GTSNPN and SVGIG (reference sequence). The CDR3 is made up of 15 amino acids. V trimming: 2 bases; J trimming: 7 bases; junction bases outside the gene matches: 9.

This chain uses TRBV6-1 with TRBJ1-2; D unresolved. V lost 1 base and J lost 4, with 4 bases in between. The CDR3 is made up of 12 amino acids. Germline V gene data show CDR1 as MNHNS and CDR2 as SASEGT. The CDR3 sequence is CASSEDGYGYTF. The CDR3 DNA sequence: TGTGCCAGCAGTGAAGACGGCTATGGCTACACCTTC.

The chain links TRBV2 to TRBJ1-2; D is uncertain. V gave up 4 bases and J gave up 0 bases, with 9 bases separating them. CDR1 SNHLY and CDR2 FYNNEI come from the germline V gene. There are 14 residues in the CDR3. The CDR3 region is CASSGVRANYGYTF. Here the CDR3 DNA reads TGTGCCAGCAGTGGAGTACGTGCTAACTATGGCTACACCTTC.

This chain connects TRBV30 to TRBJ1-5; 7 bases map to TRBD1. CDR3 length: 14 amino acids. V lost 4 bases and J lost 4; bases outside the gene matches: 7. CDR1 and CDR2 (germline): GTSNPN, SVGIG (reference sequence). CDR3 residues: CAWTRQGGNQPQHF. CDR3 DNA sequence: TGTGCCTGGACGCGACAGGGAGGGAATCAGCCCCAGCATTTT. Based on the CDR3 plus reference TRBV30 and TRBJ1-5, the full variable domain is SQTIHQWPATLVQPVGSPLSLECTVEGTSNPNLYWYRQAAGRGLQLLFYSVGIGQISSEVPQNLSASRPQDRQFILSSKKLLLSDSGFYLCAWTRQGGNQPQHFGDGTRLSIL.

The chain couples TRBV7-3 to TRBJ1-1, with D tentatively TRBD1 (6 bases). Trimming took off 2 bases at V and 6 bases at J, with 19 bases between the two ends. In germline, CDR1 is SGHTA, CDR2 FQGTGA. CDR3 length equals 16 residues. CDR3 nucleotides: TGTGCCAGCAGCTTATCAATGCAGGGGAAGGTCCCTGAAGCTTTCTTT. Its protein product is CASSLSMQGKVPEAFF.

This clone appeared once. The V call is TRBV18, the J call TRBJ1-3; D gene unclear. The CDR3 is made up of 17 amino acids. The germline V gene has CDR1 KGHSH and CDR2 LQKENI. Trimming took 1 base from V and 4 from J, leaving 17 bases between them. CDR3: CASSPRAGLRRGNTIYF. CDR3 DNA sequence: TGTGCCAGCTCACCACGAGCGGGGTTGCGGCGGGGAAACACCATATATTTT.

CDR3 residues: CASSLLGTNQPQHF. Here the CDR3 DNA reads TGCGCCAGCAGCTTGTTAGGGACCAATCAGCCCCAGCATTTT. V is TRBV5-1 and J is TRBJ1-5; D perhaps matches TRBD1 (5 bases). With 1 base removed from V and 3 bases from J, the gap between germline ends came to 8 bases. The germline V gene encodes CDR1 SGHRS and CDR2 YFSETQ. CDR3 size: 14 residues.

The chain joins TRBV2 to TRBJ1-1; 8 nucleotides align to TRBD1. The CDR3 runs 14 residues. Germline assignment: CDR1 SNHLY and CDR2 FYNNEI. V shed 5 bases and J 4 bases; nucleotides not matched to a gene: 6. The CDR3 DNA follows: TGTGCCAGCAGTCGCGGACAGGGCGGCACTGAAGCTTTCTTT. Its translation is CASSRGQGGTEAFF. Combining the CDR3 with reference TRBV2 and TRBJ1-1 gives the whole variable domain EPEVTQTPSHQVTQMGQEVILRCVPISNHLYFYWYRQILGQKVEFLVSFYNNEISEKSEIFDDQFSVERPDGSNFTLKIRSTKLEDSAMYFCASSRGQGGTEAFFGQGTRLTVV.

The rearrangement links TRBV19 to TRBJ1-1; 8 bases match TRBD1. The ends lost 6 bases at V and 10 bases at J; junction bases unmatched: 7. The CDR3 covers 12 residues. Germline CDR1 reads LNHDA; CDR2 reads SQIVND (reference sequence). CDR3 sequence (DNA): TGTGCCAGTAGCCGACAGGGGTTCTCAGCTTTCTTT. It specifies CASSRQGFSAFF.

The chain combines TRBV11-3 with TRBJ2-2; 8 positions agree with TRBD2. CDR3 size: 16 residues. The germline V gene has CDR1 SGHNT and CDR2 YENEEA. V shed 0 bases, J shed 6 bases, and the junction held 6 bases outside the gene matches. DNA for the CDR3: TGTGCCAGCAGCTTAGATCCCGGTAGCGGGGCCGGGGAGCTGTTTTTT. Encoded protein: CASSLDPGSGAGELFF.

This CDR3 is CASSPPDRGVSPLHF. The DNA of the CDR3 is TGTGCCAGCAGTCCACCCGACAGGGGTGTATCACCCCTCCACTTT. This chain links TRBV28 with TRBJ1-6, with 8 bases matching TRBD1. V was pared by 5 bases and J by 10 bases, with 10 bases of the junction left unmatched. The CDR3 totals 15 residues. Germline V gene sequence: CDR1 MDHEN, CDR2 SYDVKM.

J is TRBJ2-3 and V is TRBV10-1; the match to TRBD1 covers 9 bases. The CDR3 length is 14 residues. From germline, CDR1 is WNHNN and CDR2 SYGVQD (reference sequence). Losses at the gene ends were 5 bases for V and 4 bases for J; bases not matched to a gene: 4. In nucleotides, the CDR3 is TGCGCCAGCAGTCGGACAGGGGTAGCAGATACGCAGTATTTT. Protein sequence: CASSRTGVADTQYF.

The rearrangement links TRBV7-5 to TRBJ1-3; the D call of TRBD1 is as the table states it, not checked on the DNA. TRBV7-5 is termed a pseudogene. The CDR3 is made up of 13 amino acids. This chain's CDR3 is CARSLVVRNTIYF. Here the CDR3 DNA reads TGTGCCAGAAGCTTAGTTGTCAGAAACACCATATATTTT.

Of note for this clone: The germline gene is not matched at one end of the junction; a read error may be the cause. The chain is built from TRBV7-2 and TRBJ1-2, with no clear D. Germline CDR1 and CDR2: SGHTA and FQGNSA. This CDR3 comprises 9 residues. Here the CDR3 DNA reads TGTGCCAGCAGCTTAGATGGCTCCTTC. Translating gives CASSLDGSF. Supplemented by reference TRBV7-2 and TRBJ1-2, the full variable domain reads GAGVSQSPSNKVTEKGKDVELRCDPISGHTALYWYRQSLGQGLEFLIYFQGNSAPDKSGLPSDRFSAERTGGSVSTLTIQRTQQEDSAVYLCASSLDGSFGSGTRLTVV.

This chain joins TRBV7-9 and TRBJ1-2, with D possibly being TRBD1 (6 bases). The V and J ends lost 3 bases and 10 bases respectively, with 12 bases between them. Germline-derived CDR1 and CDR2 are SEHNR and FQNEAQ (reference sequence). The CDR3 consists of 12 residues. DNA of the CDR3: TGTGCCAGCAGCTTTGGGACATCGGTCTACACCTTC. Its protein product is CASSFGTSVYTF.

CDR3 residues: CASSPSPGLNEKLFF. In nucleotides, the CDR3 is TGTGCCAGCAGCCCCTCGCCGGGTCTTAATGAAAAACTGTTTTTT. The rearrangement uses TRBV7-9 and TRBJ1-4; D is uncertain. This CDR3 comprises 15 residues. Trimming took 5 bases from V and 4 from J, leaving 14 bases between them. Per the germline V gene, CDR1 is SEHNR and CDR2 is FQNEAQ (reference sequence).

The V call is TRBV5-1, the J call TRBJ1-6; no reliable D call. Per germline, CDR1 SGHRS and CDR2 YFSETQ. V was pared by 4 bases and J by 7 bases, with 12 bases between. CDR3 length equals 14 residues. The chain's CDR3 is CASSPDMGNSPLHF. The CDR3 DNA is TGCGCCAGCAGCCCTGACATGGGGAATTCACCCCTCCACTTT.

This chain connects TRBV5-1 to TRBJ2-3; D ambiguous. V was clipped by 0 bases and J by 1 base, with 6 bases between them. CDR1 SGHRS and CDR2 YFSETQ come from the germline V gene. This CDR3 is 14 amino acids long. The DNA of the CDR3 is TGCGCCAGCAGCTTGGAGGACGGCACAGATACGCAGTATTTT. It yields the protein CASSLEDGTDTQYF.

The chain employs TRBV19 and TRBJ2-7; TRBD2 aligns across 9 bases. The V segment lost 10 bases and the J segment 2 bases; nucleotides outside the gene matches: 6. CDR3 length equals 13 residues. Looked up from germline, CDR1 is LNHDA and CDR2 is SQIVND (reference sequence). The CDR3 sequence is CATRAGGTYEQYF. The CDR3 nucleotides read TGTGCCACCCGAGCGGGGGGAACCTACGAGCAGTACTTC.

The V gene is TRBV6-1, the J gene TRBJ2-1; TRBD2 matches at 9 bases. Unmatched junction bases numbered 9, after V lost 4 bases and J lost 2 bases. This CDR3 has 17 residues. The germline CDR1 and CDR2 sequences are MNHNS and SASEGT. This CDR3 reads CASSVDFGGGAYNEQFF. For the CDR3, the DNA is TGTGCCAGCAGTGTTGACTTTGGCGGGGGGGCCTACAATGAGCAGTTCTTC.

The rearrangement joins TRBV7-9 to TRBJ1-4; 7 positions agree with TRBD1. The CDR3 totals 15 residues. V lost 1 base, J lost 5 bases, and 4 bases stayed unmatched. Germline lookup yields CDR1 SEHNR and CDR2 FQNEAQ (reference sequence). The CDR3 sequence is CASSLEGQWNEKLFF. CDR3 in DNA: TGTGCCAGCAGCTTAGAGGGACAGTGGAATGAAAAACTGTTTTTT. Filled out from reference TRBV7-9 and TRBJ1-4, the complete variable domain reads DTGVSQNPRHKITKRGQNVTFRCDPISEHNRLYWYRQTLGQGPEFLTYFQNEAQLEKSRLLSDRFSAERPKGSFSTLEIQRTEQGDSAMYLCASSLEGQWNEKLFFGSGTQLSVL.

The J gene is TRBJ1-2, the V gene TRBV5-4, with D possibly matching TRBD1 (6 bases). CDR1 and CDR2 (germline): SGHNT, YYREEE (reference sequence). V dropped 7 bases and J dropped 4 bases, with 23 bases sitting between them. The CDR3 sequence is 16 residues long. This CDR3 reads CASGASGQNPLYGYTF. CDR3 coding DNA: TGTGCCAGCGGAGCCTCGGGACAAAACCCTCTCTATGGCTACACCTTC.